The 32 T cell receptor beta chains reported below all come from one sample, sequenced in a study of blood T cell repertoires in COVID-19. Assay: immunoSEQ multiplex PCR; the TCRdb copy retains only in-frame clones and omits some. This sample has 250,000 to 300,000 clones, with approximately 91% found just once. Sequencing was done on a sample of peripheral blood. These receptors were obtained from a woman aged 40 to 55 who had recovered from COVID-19.

V gene TRBV6-5 combines with J gene TRBJ2-1, with TRBD2 matching over 7 bases. The CDR3 is 15 residues long. After removal of 5 bases from V and 4 bases from J, the junction contained 8 bases not matched to a gene. Germline V gene data show CDR1 as MNHEY and CDR2 as SVGAGI. The CDR3 region is CASSLSGVGYNEQFF. The CDR3 coding sequence is TGTGCCAGCAGTCTCAGCGGGGTCGGATACAATGAGCAGTTCTTC.

This clone was seen only once. The chain is built from TRBV11-2 and TRBJ2-1; TRBD2 matches at 15 bases. The V segment lost 5 bases and the J segment 7 bases; nucleotides outside the gene matches: 3. The CDR3 runs 15 residues. Germline CDR1 is SGHAT and CDR2 is FQNNGV. The CDR3 nucleotides read TGTGCCAGCAGCACCGGACTAGCGGGAGGGAATGAGCAGTTCTTC. Translating gives CASSTGLAGGNEQFF. The entire variable domain, with the rest obtained from reference TRBV11-2 and TRBJ2-1, is as follows: EAGVAQSPRYKIIEKRQSVAFWCNPISGHATLYWYQQILGQGPKLLIQFQNNGVVDDSQLPKDRFSAERLKGVDSTLKIQPAKLEDSAVYLCASSTGLAGGNEQFFGPGTRLTVL.

The chain recombines TRBV19 with TRBJ2-7, with D possibly being TRBD1 (6 bases). V dropped 5 bases and J dropped 5 bases, with 13 bases sitting between them. Germline V gives CDR1 LNHDA, CDR2 SQIVND (reference sequence). This CDR3 has 13 amino acids. This CDR3 reads CASSQAGVNEQYF. CDR3 coding DNA: TGTGCCAGTAGTCAGGCAGGGGTGAACGAGCAGTACTTC.

The rearrangement links TRBV19 to TRBJ2-3; TRBD1 agrees at 7 bases. There are 13 residues in the CDR3. With 5 bases clipped from V and 5 bases from J, the junction kept 4 bases outside the gene matches. Germline CDR1 LNHDA, CDR2 SQIVND (reference sequence). The DNA for the CDR3 is TGTGCCAGTAGTCCGGGGACAGAAGATACGCAGTATTTT. Its protein is CASSPGTEDTQYF.

The chain recombines TRBV12-3 or TRBV12-4 with TRBJ2-3, with 10 bases that match TRBD2. The junction had 5 bases not matched to a gene; V was cut back by 5 bases and J by 9 bases. The CDR3 extends over 13 amino acids. The CDR3 DNA is TGTGCCAGCAGTCCCCCGGGACTAGCGACGCAGTATTTT. This gives the protein CASSPPGLATQYF.

The rearrangement joins TRBV5-1 to TRBJ1-4; TRBD1 matches at 8 bases. The length of the CDR3 is 16 residues. In germline, CDR1 is SGHRS, CDR2 YFSETQ. J lost 7 bases, V lost 0 bases, and 8 bases had no gene match. The CDR3 sequence is CASSLAGDRGGEKLFF. In DNA, the CDR3 is TGCGCCAGCAGCTTGGCGGGAGACAGGGGAGGTGAAAAACTGTTTTTT.

The rearrangement joins TRBV5-6 to TRBJ2-7; 9 nucleotides line up with TRBD1. V dropped 3 bases and J dropped 2; count of bases not matched to a gene: 3. Germline CDR1 SGHDT, CDR2 YYEEEE. The CDR3 covers 14 residues. The CDR3 here is CASSWGQGTYEQYF. The CDR3, as DNA: TGTGCCAGCAGCTGGGGACAGGGAACCTACGAGCAGTACTTC.

The gene calls are TRBV5-5 and TRBJ2-7; D might be TRBD2 (6 bases). Trimming shortened V by 3 bases and J by 2 bases, and 18 bases separated the two germline ends. The CDR3 spans 16 residues. Germline V gives CDR1 SGHKS, CDR2 YYEKEE (reference sequence). CDR3 residues: CASSWASDTPPYEQYF. CDR3 DNA: TGTGCCAGCAGCTGGGCTAGCGACACACCCCCCTACGAGCAGTACTTC.

The chain recombines TRBV5-1 with TRBJ2-1, with 7 bases that match TRBD2. Germline-derived CDR1 and CDR2 are SGHRS and YFSETQ. The length of the CDR3 is 16 residues. J gave up 1 base and V 3 bases, and 7 bases lay outside the gene matches. The CDR3 region is CASSSPLADSYNEQFF. The CDR3 DNA follows: TGCGCCAGCAGCTCCCCGCTAGCGGATTCCTACAATGAGCAGTTCTTC. Filled out from reference TRBV5-1 and TRBJ2-1, the complete variable domain reads KAGVTQTPRYLIKTRGQQVTLSCSPISGHRSVSWYQQTPGQGLQFLFEYFSETQRNKGNFPGRFSGRQFSNSRSEMNVSTLELGDSALYLCASSSPLADSYNEQFFGPGTRLTVL.

This clone showed up just once. This chain uses TRBV4-1 with TRBJ2-2, with 7 nucleotides matching TRBD2. The CDR3 is made up of 16 amino acids. Germline CDR1 reads MGHRA; CDR2 reads YSYEKL. The V and J ends lost 5 bases and 1 base, in that order; junction bases with no gene match: 7. The CDR3 coding sequence is TGCGCCAGCAGCATCGGGGTAGCGGGGAACACCGGGGAGCTGTTTTTT. Translation: CASSIGVAGNTGELFF.

The genes are TRBV5-1 and TRBJ1-2; D is perhaps TRBD1 (5 bases). This CDR3 comprises 14 residues. V lost 0 bases to trimming and J lost 4 bases, with 10 bases between them. Germline V gives CDR1 SGHRS, CDR2 YFSETQ. CDR3 region: CASSLDPGGYGYTF. The CDR3 DNA reads as TGCGCCAGCAGCTTGGATCCGGGGGGCTATGGCTACACCTTC.

This chain uses TRBV9 with TRBJ2-3; 7 bases align to TRBD2. With 0 bases clipped from V and 2 bases from J, the junction kept 6 bases outside the gene matches. The CDR3 totals 16 residues. Germline loops: CDR1 SGDLS, CDR2 YYNGEE. CDR3 DNA sequence: TGTGCCAGCAGCGTAGGCCTAGCGGAAAACACAGATACGCAGTATTTT. Translating gives CASSVGLAENTDTQYF.

The chain couples TRBV5-8 to TRBJ2-2; 10 bases align to TRBD2. The V gene's germline CDR1 is SGHTS and CDR2 YDEGEE. V shed 0 bases, J shed 4 bases, and the junction held 15 bases outside the gene matches. The CDR3 extends over 20 amino acids. CDR3 protein: CASSLAQAASGRRFTGELFF. In nucleotides, the CDR3 is TGTGCCAGCAGCTTGGCGCAGGCGGCTAGCGGGAGACGGTTCACCGGGGAGCTGTTTTTT.

The sample holds many counts of this clone. V and J are TRBV19 and TRBJ2-1; tentative D call: TRBD2 (5 bases). The CDR3 runs to 15 residues. The germline V gene has CDR1 LNHDA and CDR2 SQIVND (reference sequence). Trimming shortened V by 4 bases and J by 4 bases, and 14 bases separated the two germline ends. CDR3 residues: CASSNFGERYNEQFF. CDR3 DNA: TGTGCCAGTAGTAACTTTGGGGAGCGATACAATGAGCAGTTCTTC.

This rearrangement joins TRBV30 to TRBJ2-2, with unresolved D. The germline V and J ends were trimmed by 4 bases and 7 bases, with 4 bases remaining between them. Germline values: CDR1 GTSNPN, CDR2 SVGIG (reference sequence). CDR3 length: 10 amino acids. The CDR3 DNA reads as TGTGCCTGGACAGGCGGGGAGCTGTTTTTT. It codes for CAWTGGELFF.

The chain recombines TRBV4-1 with TRBJ2-7; D might be TRBD1 (5 bases). The V gene's germline CDR1 is MGHRA and CDR2 YSYEKL. V lost 0 bases and J 3 bases, leaving 15 bases between the germline ends. This CDR3 has 16 residues. The CDR3 sequence is CASSQDGVGADYEQYF. The CDR3 DNA follows: TGCGCCAGCAGCCAAGATGGGGTAGGGGCCGACTACGAGCAGTACTTC.

This clone appeared a few times. The chain is built from TRBV5-1 and TRBJ1-4; 9 bases fit TRBD1. Germline CDR1 SGHRS, CDR2 YFSETQ. CDR3 length equals 14 residues. With 4 bases clipped from V and 8 bases from J, the junction kept 6 bases outside the gene matches. CDR3 amino acids: CASSGGTGPEKLFF. CDR3 nucleotides: TGCGCCAGCAGCGGCGGGACAGGGCCCGAAAAACTGTTTTTT.

This clone was seen only once. V usage is TRBV7-8 and J usage is TRBJ2-1; the D gene is possibly TRBD2 (6 bases). Trimming shortened V by 5 bases and J by 6 bases, and 14 bases separated the two germline ends. Germline loops: CDR1 SGHVS, CDR2 FQNEAQ. The CDR3 runs 14 residues. Here the CDR3 reads CASSPRDWGNEQFF. Here the CDR3 DNA reads TGTGCCAGCAGCCCCCGGGACTGGGGCAATGAGCAGTTCTTC.

Concerning this clone itself: The same CDR3 can be traced to other DNA sequences in this sample. V gene TRBV9 combines with J gene TRBJ2-7; TRBD1 agrees at 7 bases. Germline V gene data show CDR1 as SGDLS and CDR2 as YYNGEE. The CDR3 has 14 amino acids. Germline trimming cut 0 bases from V and 2 bases from J; bases unmatched to any gene: 2. In DNA, the CDR3 is TGTGCCAGCAGCGTAGGCACAGGGGCCTACGAGCAGTACTTC. This encodes CASSVGTGAYEQYF.

The gene calls are TRBV5-1 and TRBJ2-1; 8 nucleotides match TRBD2. This CDR3 region has 16 residues. Germline trimming cut 2 bases from V and 2 bases from J; bases unmatched to any gene: 6. The V gene's germline CDR1 is SGHRS and CDR2 YFSETQ. The CDR3 reads CASSFGTGLAYNEQFF. CDR3 DNA: TGCGCCAGCAGCTTCGGTACGGGACTAGCCTACAATGAGCAGTTCTTC.

The V and J genes are TRBV5-1 and TRBJ1-2; TRBD1 agrees at 7 bases. V was pared by 0 bases and J by 4 bases, with 12 bases of the junction left unmatched. Germline V gene lookup returns CDR1 SGHRS and CDR2 YFSETQ. This CDR3 contains 17 residues. CDR3 bases: TGCGCCAGCAGCTTGGCCCTAGGGGGCTCACTTATCTATGGCTACACCTTC. This gives the protein CASSLALGGSLIYGYTF. Filled out from reference TRBV5-1 and TRBJ1-2, the complete variable domain reads KAGVTQTPRYLIKTRGQQVTLSCSPISGHRSVSWYQQTPGQGLQFLFEYFSETQRNKGNFPGRFSGRQFSNSRSEMNVSTLELGDSALYLCASSLALGGSLIYGYTFGSGTRLTVV.

V usage is TRBV24-1 and J usage is TRBJ2-2; 7 nucleotides align to TRBD2. The CDR3 contains 16 residues. J was trimmed by 4 bases and V by 8 bases; bases with no gene match: 12. Germline CDR1 reads KGHDR; CDR2 reads SFDVKD. The CDR3 here is CATMASGAFSTGELFF. As DNA, the CDR3 is TGTGCCACCATGGCCAGCGGGGCCTTTAGCACCGGGGAGCTGTTTTTT.

The J gene is TRBJ1-6, the V gene TRBV2; D not certain. There are 16 residues in the CDR3. CDR1 and CDR2 from the germline V gene are SNHLY and FYNNEI. The V gene lost 0 bases and the J gene lost 5 bases, with 11 bases spanning the gap. DNA of the CDR3: TGTGCCAGCAGTGAAGCAGGGTTCGGGGATAATTCACCCCTCCACTTT. Translation gives CASSEAGFGDNSPLHF.

The V call is TRBV18, the J call TRBJ2-7; TRBD2 agrees at 7 bases. The CDR3 runs to 15 residues. Losses at the gene ends were 3 bases for V and 0 bases for J; bases not matched to a gene: 5. Germline CDR1 is KGHSH and CDR2 is LQKENI. The CDR3 reads CASSPNSGSSYEQYF. DNA of the CDR3: TGTGCCAGCTCACCGAATAGCGGGTCCTCCTACGAGCAGTACTTC. The full variable domain, rest sourced from reference TRBV18 and TRBJ2-7, is NAGVMQNPRHLVRRRGQEARLRCSPMKGHSHVYWYRQLPEEGLKFMVYLQKENIIDESGMPKERFSAEFPKEGPSILRIQQVVRGDSAAYFCASSPNSGSSYEQYFGPGTRLTVT.

The chain recombines TRBV4-1 with TRBJ2-3; 11 nucleotides agree with TRBD2. The CDR3 has 18 residues. CDR1 is MGHRA, CDR2 YSYEKL, per germline. The V segment lost 1 base and the J segment 0 bases; nucleotides outside the gene matches: 6. CDR3 protein: CASSQGPGTSGSTDTQYF. The CDR3, as DNA: TGCGCCAGCAGCCAAGGACCCGGGACTAGCGGAAGCACAGATACGCAGTATTTT.

Written as DNA, the CDR3 is TGTGCCAGCAGCTTTAGCGGGAGGGAGACAAGCTCCTACGAGCAGTACTTC. Translation gives CASSFSGRETSSYEQYF. The V gene is TRBV7-2, the J gene TRBJ2-7; 11 nucleotides line up with TRBD2. The length of the CDR3 is 17 residues. J lost 0 bases, V lost 3 bases, and 7 bases had no gene match. The V gene's germline CDR1 is SGHTA and CDR2 FQGNSA.

This rearrangement joins TRBV28 to TRBJ1-6, with D unresolved. The CDR3 loop spans 11 amino acids. The germline V gene encodes CDR1 MDHEN and CDR2 SYDVKM. Between the trimmed V and J ends, which lost 7 bases and 7 bases, there was a span of 5 bases. CDR3 sequence: CASKENSPLHF. CDR3 nucleotide sequence: TGTGCCAGCAAAGAGAATTCACCCCTCCACTTT.

This sequence joins TRBV5-4 and TRBJ2-7; perhaps TRBD1 as D (5 bases). Germline CDR1 and CDR2: SGHNT and YYREEE (reference sequence). The CDR3 length is 15 residues. Trimming removed 2 bases at V and 1 base at J, with 13 bases between. The CDR3: CASSLGQQGSYEQYF. The CDR3 DNA reads as TGTGCCAGCAGCTTAGGTCAGCAGGGTTCCTACGAGCAGTACTTC. Supplemented by reference TRBV5-4 and TRBJ2-7, the full variable domain reads ETGVTQSPTHLIKTRGQQVTLRCSSQSGHNTVSWYQQALGQGPQFIFQYYREEENGRGNFPPRFSGLQFPNYSSELNVNALELDDSALYLCASSLGQQGSYEQYFGPGTRLTVT.

The J gene is TRBJ1-4, the V gene TRBV30; TRBD1 matches 8 bases. The ends lost 3 bases at V and 3 bases at J; junction bases unmatched: 3. The germline V gene has CDR1 GTSNPN and CDR2 SVGIG (reference sequence). The CDR3 sequence is 14 residues long. The CDR3 DNA sequence: TGTGCCTGGAGGCCGACAGGGGCTAATGAAAAACTGTTTTTT. This sequence encodes CAWRPTGANEKLFF.

The CDR3 DNA follows: TGTGCCAGCAGCTTTAATAGCGGGATCACCTCCTACAATGAGCAGTTCTTC. Its translation: CASSFNSGITSYNEQFF. The chain joins TRBV21-1 to TRBJ2-1; TRBD2, as called in the table, went unchecked against the DNA. TRBV21-1 is described as a pseudogene. CDR3 length: 17 residues.

The V gene is TRBV6-5, the J gene TRBJ1-5; tentative D call: TRBD1 (5 bases). Trimming removed 5 bases at V and 2 bases at J, with 10 bases between. In germline, CDR1 is MNHEY, CDR2 SVGAGI. There are 14 residues in the CDR3. The CDR3 protein is CASSRDFGNQPQHF. The CDR3 DNA reads as TGTGCCAGCAGTCGGGACTTCGGCAATCAGCCCCAGCATTTT.

V gene TRBV27 combines with J gene TRBJ2-7; tentatively, D is TRBD1 (5 bases). Trimming cost V 8 bases and J 0 bases, with 11 bases left between them. This CDR3 is 13 amino acids long. Germline V gene sequence: CDR1 MNHEY, CDR2 SMNVEV (reference sequence). Here the CDR3 DNA reads TGTGCCAGCCGTGGCCAGGGCTCCTACGAGCAGTACTTC. It specifies CASRGQGSYEQYF.